These 30 T cell receptor beta chains share one sample of origin, sequenced in a study of blood T cell repertoires in COVID-19. Produced via immunoSEQ multiplex PCR; TCRdb's table is partial and in-frame only. The sample lists 150,000 to 200,000 clones, roughly 80% seen once, with 3% to 3.5% in the top ten. Sequenced: PBMCs or T cells enriched from blood (not recorded which). The receptors come from a woman aged 55-69 years who had recovered from COVID-19.

This clone was counted between two and nine times. This chain uses TRBV11-2 with TRBJ1-1; D possibly corresponds to TRBD1 (5 bases). The CDR3 is made up of 12 amino acids. Trimming stripped 3 bases from V and 6 bases from J, with 8 bases between. In germline, CDR1 is SGHAT, CDR2 FQNNGV. The chain's CDR3 is CASSFRVPEAFF. DNA for the CDR3: TGTGCCAGCAGCTTCAGGGTCCCTGAAGCTTTCTTT.

The V call is TRBV27, the J call TRBJ2-1; 10 nucleotides agree with TRBD2. With 5 bases clipped from V and 3 bases from J, the junction kept 4 bases outside the gene matches. CDR1 and CDR2 (germline): MNHEY, SMNVEV (reference sequence). There are 15 residues in the CDR3. As DNA, the CDR3 is TGTGCCAGCAGTGACTTAGCGGGGGGCTACAATGAGCAGTTCTTC. This sequence encodes CASSDLAGGYNEQFF.

V and J are TRBV14 and TRBJ2-1; no clear D. V was trimmed by 2 bases and J by 4 bases, leaving 6 bases between them. Germline V gene lookup returns CDR1 SGHDN and CDR2 FVKESK. The CDR3 covers 13 residues. CDR3 DNA sequence: TGTGCCAGCAGCCAACAGGTTTACAATGAGCAGTTCTTC. Its translation is CASSQQVYNEQFF. The full variable domain, with the rest looked up from reference TRBV14 and TRBJ2-1, is EAGVTQFPSHSVIEKGQTVTLRCDPISGHDNLYWYRRVMGKEIKFLLHFVKESKQDESGMPNNRFLAERTGGTYSTLKVQPAELEDSGVYFCASSQQVYNEQFFGPGTRLTVL.

The rearrangement uses TRBV19 and TRBJ1-2, with 10 bases that match TRBD1. The CDR3 length is 15 residues. After removal of 7 bases from V and 0 bases from J, the junction contained 5 bases not matched to a gene. Germline V lookup: CDR1 LNHDA, CDR2 SQIVND (reference sequence). The CDR3, as DNA: TGTGCCAGTACCCGACAGGGGGCGTCTAACTATGGCTACACCTTC. Translation: CASTRQGASNYGYTF.

The chain recombines TRBV29-1 with TRBJ2-2; the D gene is possibly TRBD1 (6 bases). The germline CDR1 and CDR2 sequences are SQVTM and ANQGSEA. The CDR3 runs to 14 residues. The germline V and J ends were trimmed by 5 bases and 3 bases, with 13 bases remaining between them. CDR3 nucleotide sequence: TGCAGCGTTTCGCTCAGGGGCGACACCGGGGAGCTGTTTTTT. Its protein is CSVSLRGDTGELFF.

V and J are TRBV4-1 and TRBJ1-1, with D maybe TRBD1 (5 bases). The CDR3 has 15 residues. CDR1 is MGHRA, CDR2 YSYEKL, per germline. V gave up 1 base and J gave up 2 bases, with 11 bases separating them. This chain's CDR3 is CASSQAGWGNTEAFF. The CDR3 coding sequence is TGCGCCAGCAGCCAAGCAGGGTGGGGAAACACTGAAGCTTTCTTT.

The V gene is TRBV5-1, the J gene TRBJ2-5; 10 bases match TRBD1. Per the germline V gene, CDR1 is SGHRS and CDR2 is YFSETQ. V gave up 1 base and J gave up 5 bases; unmatched junction bases: 8. The CDR3 has 16 amino acids. In nucleotides, the CDR3 is TGCGCCAGCAGCTTGCTTATCGGGACAGGGGTCGAGACCCAGTACTTC. This translates into CASSLLIGTGVETQYF.

On this clone: This same CDR3 is encoded by further DNA sequences in the sample. This rearrangement joins TRBV18 to TRBJ2-3; 7 nucleotides agree with TRBD1. The CDR3 extends over 15 amino acids. The trim removed 3 bases at V and 0 bases at J, leaving 3 bases unmatched. Germline CDR1 reads KGHSH; CDR2 reads LQKENI. CDR3 DNA: TGTGCCAGCTCACCGGGACAGCTCAGCACAGATACGCAGTATTTT. This codes for CASSPGQLSTDTQYF.

V gene TRBV15 combines with J gene TRBJ1-4, with 12 nucleotides matching TRBD1. Trimming at V came to 4 bases and at J to 4 bases, leaving 7 bases not matched to a gene. This CDR3 comprises 17 residues. The germline V gene has CDR1 LNHNV and CDR2 YYDKDF (reference sequence). The CDR3: CATSTWDRGPSNEKLFF. CDR3 DNA: TGTGCCACCAGCACTTGGGACAGGGGGCCAAGTAATGAAAAACTGTTTTTT.

J is TRBJ1-2 and V is TRBV29-1; 8 bases are a match to TRBD1. Per the germline V gene, CDR1 is SQVTM and CDR2 is ANQGSEA. The CDR3 is made up of 15 amino acids. V lost 8 bases, J lost 1 base, and 12 bases stayed unmatched. The CDR3 sequence: CSTRFGQGDNYGYTF. The CDR3 nucleotides are TGCAGCACCCGCTTCGGACAGGGCGATAACTATGGCTACACCTTC.

The chain recombines TRBV11-3 with TRBJ2-5, with 14 bases identical to TRBD2. CDR3 size: 20 residues. V gave up 5 bases and J gave up 0 bases; unmatched junction bases: 14. Germline V gene sequence: CDR1 SGHNT, CDR2 YENEEA. The CDR3 here is CASSESVRLAGGPDQETQYF. The DNA for the CDR3 is TGTGCCAGCAGCGAGAGCGTCCGACTAGCGGGGGGGCCGGACCAAGAGACCCAGTACTTC.

This clone appeared once. The genes are TRBV20-1 and TRBJ2-3; TRBD2 aligns across 9 bases. This CDR3 has 18 amino acids. V was pared by 3 bases and J by 4 bases, with 17 bases of the junction left unmatched. Germline V CDR1 and CDR2: DFQATT, SNEGSKA (reference sequence). For the CDR3, the DNA is TGCAGTGCTAGTGCTTCCGTGGTAGCGGGGGCTAGAGCAGATACGCAGTATTTT. It translates to CSASASVVAGARADTQYF.

The table lists this clone with a count of one. V and J are TRBV24-1 and TRBJ1-4; the D gene is possibly TRBD1 (5 bases). Trimming removed 8 bases from V and 7 bases from J, with 19 bases in between. The CDR3 has 15 residues. Germline lookup yields CDR1 KGHDR and CDR2 SFDVKD. CDR3 residues: CATKTAVRGTEKLFF. CDR3 sequence (DNA): TGTGCCACCAAAACGGCCGTAAGGGGTACTGAAAAACTGTTTTTT.

The rearrangement uses TRBV21-1 and TRBJ2-5; the D call of TRBD1 is as the table states it, not checked on the DNA. TRBV21-1 is recorded as a pseudogene. This CDR3 is 16 amino acids long. CDR3 loop: CASSEPGTEFQETQYF. The CDR3 region has the DNA TGTGCCAGCAGTGAACCCGGGACAGAGTTCCAAGAGACCCAGTACTTC.

This sequence joins TRBV2 and TRBJ2-1, with TRBD1 matching over 9 bases. CDR1 is SNHLY, CDR2 FYNNEI, per germline. The CDR3 has 16 residues. V shed 8 bases, J shed 4 bases, and the junction held 12 bases outside the gene matches. The CDR3 sequence is CASPARTGATYNEQFF. The DNA for the CDR3 is TGTGCCAGCCCTGCGCGGACAGGGGCAACTTACAATGAGCAGTTCTTC.

The chain combines TRBV15 with TRBJ1-1; a weak D match, TRBD1 (5 bases). This CDR3 spans 12 amino acids. Per germline, CDR1 LNHNV and CDR2 YYDKDF (reference sequence). V lost 3 bases to trimming and J lost 7 bases, with 9 bases between them. The CDR3 DNA reads TGTGCCACCAGCAGTAGGGGTAATGAAGCTTTCTTT. As protein: CATSSRGNEAFF.

The chain has TRBV2 and TRBJ1-6; TRBD1 matches 10 bases. The CDR3 extends over 17 amino acids. Germline V gene lookup returns CDR1 SNHLY and CDR2 FYNNEI. With 3 bases clipped from V and 2 bases from J, the junction kept 4 bases outside the gene matches. CDR3 in DNA: TGTGCCAGCAGTGAGACAGGGGGCGCCGCCTATAATTCACCCCTCCACTTT. It codes for CASSETGGAAYNSPLHF.

This chain uses TRBV6-5 with TRBJ1-3, with no clear D. The V end was cut by 6 bases, the J end by 2 bases, with 14 bases between. The length of the CDR3 is 15 residues. Germline-derived CDR1 and CDR2 are MNHEY and SVGAGI. The DNA for the CDR3 is TGTGCCAGCAGGACCGGAGAGGGAGCTGGAAACACCATATATTTT. It translates to CASRTGEGAGNTIYF.

This clone was seen many times. The rearrangement links TRBV25-1 to TRBJ2-2, with TRBD2 as a possible D gene (6 bases). The CDR3 contains 16 residues. The V end lost 7 bases, the J end lost 5 bases, and 20 bases lay between the germline ends. Germline V gives CDR1 MGHDK, CDR2 SYGVNS. In DNA, the CDR3 is TGTGCCAGCACGGGGGAAGGGGCCCGGCGTACCGGGGAGCTGTTTTTT. Translation gives CASTGEGARRTGELFF.

V and J are TRBV21-1 and TRBJ1-2; the table calls TRBD1, which could not be checked here. TRBV21-1 is given as a pseudogene. The CDR3 covers 12 residues. The CDR3 nucleotides are TGTGCCAGCAAAGGACAGGGACGCGGCTACACCTTC. Its translation is CASKGQGRGYTF.

V gene TRBV18 combines with J gene TRBJ1-1, with 9 bases fitting TRBD1. V was pared by 3 bases and J by 1 base, with 6 bases of the junction left unmatched. This CDR3 has 16 residues. In germline, CDR1 is KGHSH, CDR2 LQKENI. This chain's CDR3 is CASSPYGTGTNTEAFF. CDR3 DNA: TGTGCCAGCTCACCGTACGGGACAGGGACGAACACTGAAGCTTTCTTT.

This chain links TRBV11-2 with TRBJ2-1, with D perhaps TRBD2 (6 bases). CDR3 length: 13 residues. CDR1 and CDR2 (germline): SGHAT, FQNNGV. Trimming shortened V by 3 bases and J by 12 bases, and 15 bases separated the two germline ends. Here the CDR3 DNA reads TGTGCCAGCAGCTTCTCGGACCGGGGGACGCAGTTCTTC. Encoded protein: CASSFSDRGTQFF.

The V call is TRBV9, the J call TRBJ2-3; 10 bases are shared with TRBD1. Germline CDR1 reads SGDLS; CDR2 reads YYNGEE. The length of the CDR3 is 16 residues. J lost 3 bases, V lost 3 bases, and 7 bases had no gene match. The CDR3 region is CASSDRDRGQTDTQYF. CDR3 coding DNA: TGTGCCAGCAGCGACCGGGACAGGGGTCAGACAGATACGCAGTATTTT. The full variable domain, rest sourced from reference TRBV9 and TRBJ2-3, is DSGVTQTPKHLITATGQRVTLRCSPRSGDLSVYWYQQSLDQGLQFLIQYYNGEERAKGNILERFSAQQFPDLHSELNLSSLELGDSALYFCASSDRDRGQTDTQYFGPGTRLTVL.

The chain recombines TRBV18 with TRBJ1-2, with 7 positions matching TRBD1. The CDR3 is made up of 14 amino acids. V dropped 7 bases and J dropped 2; count of bases not matched to a gene: 7. The germline gives CDR1 KGHSH, CDR2 LQKENI. This chain's CDR3 is CASFKQGNNYGYTF. The DNA for the CDR3 is TGTGCCAGCTTTAAACAGGGGAACAACTATGGCTACACCTTC.

This clone was picked up a small number of times. V gene TRBV11-2 combines with J gene TRBJ2-2, with a possible D match to TRBD1 (7 bases). The CDR3 spans 16 residues. From germline, CDR1 is SGHAT and CDR2 FQNNGV. V was trimmed by 5 bases and J by 3 bases, leaving 16 bases between them. The CDR3 region is CASSLRQGGDTGELFF. The CDR3 bases are TGTGCCAGCAGCCTGAGACAGGGAGGTGACACCGGGGAGCTGTTTTTT.

This clone was detected only a few times. The gene calls are TRBV11-2 and TRBJ2-1; 9 bases are shared with TRBD2. J was trimmed by 4 bases and V by 5 bases; bases with no gene match: 6. The CDR3 extends over 15 amino acids. Germline V gives CDR1 SGHAT, CDR2 FQNNGV. The CDR3: CASSPFAGGYNEQFF. DNA of the CDR3: TGTGCCAGCAGCCCCTTTGCGGGGGGGTACAATGAGCAGTTCTTC. Drawing the rest from reference TRBV11-2 and TRBJ2-1, the complete variable domain is EAGVAQSPRYKIIEKRQSVAFWCNPISGHATLYWYQQILGQGPKLLIQFQNNGVVDDSQLPKDRFSAERLKGVDSTLKIQPAKLEDSAVYLCASSPFAGGYNEQFFGPGTRLTVL.

V and J are TRBV24-1 and TRBJ2-2; TRBD1 matches at 7 bases. CDR1 is KGHDR, CDR2 SFDVKD, per germline. The CDR3 covers 13 residues. The V segment lost 4 bases and the J segment 9 bases; nucleotides outside the gene matches: 4. CDR3 region: CATSDLTGWELFF. In nucleotides, the CDR3 is TGTGCCACCAGTGACCTGACAGGGTGGGAGCTGTTTTTT.

The CDR3 DNA sequence: TGTGCCAGCAGCTTGGCCAGTGGAGATAATCAGCCCCAGCATTTT. Protein product: CASSLASGDNQPQHF. The chain is built from TRBV5-6 and TRBJ1-5; the D is unclear. In germline, CDR1 is SGHDT, CDR2 YYEEEE. V lost 0 bases, J lost 4 bases, and 11 bases lay in between. CDR3 length: 15 residues.

The chain recombines TRBV6-6 with TRBJ2-1, with 9 bases matching TRBD1. From germline, CDR1 is MNHNY and CDR2 SVGAGI (reference sequence). The V and J ends lost 4 bases and 4 bases, in that order; junction bases with no gene match: 5. There are 15 residues in the CDR3. The CDR3 spells CASSSPGQGYNEQFF. The CDR3 DNA is TGTGCCAGCAGTTCCCCGGGACAGGGTTACAATGAGCAGTTCTTC.

This clone was seen many times. The chain combines TRBV27 with TRBJ1-5, with D possibly matching TRBD1 (6 bases). This CDR3 spans 14 amino acids. The germline CDR1 and CDR2 sequences are MNHEY and SMNVEV (reference sequence). Trimming left V 6 bases short and J 3 bases short, with 12 bases between. In DNA, the CDR3 is TGTGCCAGCAGGATACAGGGTCACAATCAGCCCCAGCATTTT. Translated: CASRIQGHNQPQHF.